This T cell receptor (beta chain) derives from a study of T-cell reconstitution after alpha-beta-depleted transplantation in children (dated by TCRdb to the mid-2010s). About the study as a whole: Using TCR repertoire profiling, the study followed T-cell immune reconstitution in a quantitative way in children after TCRalphabeta/CD19-depleted allogeneic hematopoietic cell transplantation.

The library relied on PCR. Sequenced using an Illumina HiSeq 2500. TCR libraries were prepared with molecular barcoding, using unique molecular identifiers to normalize TCRbeta repertoire quantification. Starting from the raw public reads, TCRdb applied fastp trimming at Q25, assembled clones with MiXCR and retained in-frame beta chains. Rows are unified per CDR3 protein, each entry keeping the most common DNA and genes. The sample data list some 600,000 distinct CDR3 sequences, and over 15% of these were observed just once. Clones ranked in the top ten supply 1.1% of the sample. V loses 2 bases, J loses 6 bases, and the germline ends lie 11 bases apart. Reading the germline V gene gives CDR1 SGHVS and CDR2 FQNEAQ. The CDR3 runs 14 residues from the cysteine to the phenylalanine. The sequence is cut down to CDR3 DNA, 42 bases in frame from base 1. As concerns this clonotype: There is no known antigen for this receptor. No base qualities exist here, and no much larger clone lies one base off it.

The source is a human donor who donated a stem cell graft to a child with acute myeloid leukemia. Sequencing was performed on PBMCs from the stem cell graft donor, taken from the stem cell graft. The chain is made from TRBV7-8 and TRBJ2-1; no D gene call is confident. The DNA sequence is as follows: TGTGCCAGCAGCTTATCACGGACCCTCAATGAGCAGTTCTTC. It encodes CASSLSRTLNEQFF.